These 17 T cell receptor beta chains were sequenced from one sample in a study of monozygotic twins with inflammatory bowel disease. TCRdb re-called the 5' RACE reads; every CDR3 protein appears as one record, without DNA. The ten most abundant clones cover around 7.2% of a sample with some 160,000 distinct CDR3 sequences. Sequenced material: blood. Source of these receptors: a human donor with ulcerative colitis or Crohn's disease, or a healthy co-twin of an affected twin (not recorded which).

V and J are TRBV15 and TRBJ2-5; TCRdb's assignment of TRBD2 cannot be checked, as there is no DNA. Germline V gene sequence: CDR1 LNHNV, CDR2 YYDKDF (reference sequence). This CDR3 is 13 amino acids long. The CDR3: CATSGTSEGTQYF.

The V call is TRBV12-3 or TRBV12-4, the J call TRBJ2-1; absent DNA, TCRdb's TRBD2 call cannot be checked. The length of the CDR3 is 15 residues. This CDR3 reads CASSLRGGLGGEQFF.

The rearrangement links TRBV5-1 to TRBJ2-3. The CDR3 loop spans 14 amino acids. Germline loops: CDR1 SGHRS, CDR2 YFSETQ. CDR3 sequence: CASSGKRDADTQYF.

The chain recombines TRBV15 with TRBJ1-1; absent DNA, TCRdb's TRBD1 call cannot be checked. Germline loops: CDR1 LNHNV, CDR2 YYDKDF (reference sequence). This CDR3 contains 16 residues. The CDR3 is CATSRDYGREVPEAFF.

The chain carries TRBV3-1 and TRBJ2-7; the TCRdb call, TRBD2, lacks DNA for checking. Germline CDR1 and CDR2: LGHDT and YNNKEL (reference sequence). The length of the CDR3 is 14 residues. The chain's CDR3 is CASSSGGGPGEQYF.

This chain links TRBV14 with TRBJ2-7; TCRdb's D gene call, TRBD1, goes unchecked for lack of DNA. The CDR3 has 13 amino acids. CDR1 and CDR2 (germline): SGHDN, FVKESK. The CDR3 sequence: CASSPFDSYEQYF.

The J gene is TRBJ2-5, the V gene TRBV5-1; TCRdb's D call of TRBD2 is untestable without DNA. Germline loops: CDR1 SGHRS, CDR2 YFSETQ. CDR3 length equals 18 residues. The CDR3 sequence is CASSSTPGLAGVAETQYF.

CDR3 protein: CASSGAVGGYTF. This chain joins TRBV5-6 and TRBJ1-2. Germline CDR1 reads SGHDT; CDR2 reads YYEEEE. The CDR3 spans 12 residues.

This sequence joins TRBV7-9 and TRBJ2-7; no DNA is available, so the TRBD1 call from TCRdb remains unchecked. Germline V gives CDR1 SEHNR, CDR2 FQNEAQ (reference sequence). CDR3 length: 15 residues. The CDR3 loop reads CASSPPGQSGYEQYF.

The chain joins TRBV15 to TRBJ1-1; TCRdb gives TRBD1 as the D gene, but with no DNA this cannot be confirmed. Germline-derived CDR1 and CDR2 are LNHNV and YYDKDF (reference sequence). The CDR3 sequence is 14 residues long. CDR3 protein: CATSAGQGNTEAFF.

The chain recombines TRBV5-1 with TRBJ2-1; TCRdb outputs TRBD1, but without DNA this stays unchecked. The CDR3 runs 15 residues. From germline, CDR1 is SGHRS and CDR2 YFSETQ. The CDR3 sequence is CASSLVGSGINEQFF.

V is TRBV20-1 and J is TRBJ2-3; TCRdb returns TRBD1, unconfirmable since there is no DNA. CDR3 length equals 15 residues. The germline gives CDR1 DFQATT, CDR2 SNEGSKA (reference sequence). CDR3 region: CSATTGTESTDTQYF.

The gene calls are TRBV29-1 and TRBJ1-3. Germline CDR1 SQVTM, CDR2 ANQGSEA. The length of the CDR3 is 12 residues. The CDR3 loop reads CSVGSAGNTIYF.

V and J are TRBV18 and TRBJ2-2; no DNA is available, so the TRBD2 call from TCRdb remains unchecked. This CDR3 comprises 14 residues. The germline gives CDR1 KGHSH, CDR2 LQKENI. The CDR3 protein is CASSPLGLDGALFF. The variable domain in full, with the rest retrieved from reference TRBV18 and TRBJ2-2, is NAGVMQNPRHLVRRRGQEARLRCSPMKGHSHVYWYRQLPEEGLKFMVYLQKENIIDESGMPKERFSAEFPKEGPSILRIQQVVRGDSAAYFCASSPLGLDGALFFGEGSRLTVL.

The V and J genes are TRBV18 and TRBJ2-3; TCRdb calls TRBD2, which cannot be checked without DNA. The germline CDR1 and CDR2 sequences are KGHSH and LQKENI. The CDR3 contains 14 residues. The chain's CDR3 is CASYSGRARDTQYF.

The chain uses TRBV20-1 and TRBJ2-3; TCRdb reports TRBD1, a call that lacks DNA to check it against. The CDR3 consists of 13 residues. CDR1 and CDR2 from the germline V gene are DFQATT and SNEGSKA (reference sequence). This CDR3 is CSASKTWGDTQYF.

The chain joins TRBV18 to TRBJ2-3. CDR3 size: 14 residues. Germline V lookup: CDR1 KGHSH, CDR2 LQKENI. This chain's CDR3 is CASSPPDSGNTQYF. The complete variable domain, with remaining parts taken from reference TRBV18 and TRBJ2-3, reads NAGVMQNPRHLVRRRGQEARLRCSPMKGHSHVYWYRQLPEEGLKFMVYLQKENIIDESGMPKERFSAEFPKEGPSILRIQQVVRGDSAAYFCASSPPDSGNTQYFGPGTRLTVL.